A selection of T cell receptor beta chains follows, all from one sample in a study of cytomegalovirus exposure and HLA in healthy donors. Clones were read by immunoSEQ multiplex PCR, and TCRdb kept only the in-frame ones, dropping some. The sample consists of over 100,000 clones, around three quarters of them appearing once. Sequencing input: PBMCs. Source of these receptors: a woman aged 18-29 years in good health and CMV-seropositive. Each CDR3 is given with its conserved first and last residue. The D gene is left open where the match is weak. Size tells how often a clone was seen (once, few, many) or the class of an expanded clone, and some rows leave it out.

D	V	size	J	CDR3	DNA
TRBD2	TRBV29-1	.	TRBJ2-2	CSVDSLAGGDRGELFF	TGCAGCGTTGATAGCCTAGCGGGAGGGGACAGGGGGGAGCTGTTTTTT
.	TRBV25-1	.	TRBJ2-2	CASSFGGAAGELFF	TGTGCCAGCAGTTTTGGGGGGGCGGCCGGGGAGCTGTTTTTT
TRBD1	TRBV2	.	TRBJ1-1	CASYRGLGGDTEAFF	TGTGCCAGCTACAGGGGGCTTGGGGGGGACACTGAAGCTTTCTTT
TRBD2	TRBV19	.	TRBJ2-5	CASMRTSHYPGTQYF	TGTGCCAGTATGAGGACTAGCCACTACCCAGGGACCCAGTACTTC
.	TRBV7-9	.	TRBJ2-3	CSTSEGRAVTDTQYF	TGTTCCACCTCCGAAGGGCGGGCGGTCACAGATACGCAGTATTTT
TRBD2	TRBV15	.	TRBJ2-7	CATSRVREAYEQYF	TGTGCCACCAGCAGAGTCCGGGAGGCCTACGAGCAGTACTTC
TRBD1	TRBV2	.	TRBJ1-4	CASSEGRGREKLFF	TGTGCCAGCAGTGAGGGCAGGGGGCGTGAAAAACTGTTTTTT
.	TRBV5-1	.	TRBJ1-1	CASSFLTGNTEAFF	TGCGCCAGCAGCTTCCTGACAGGGAACACTGAAGCTTTCTTT
TRBD1	TRBV6-5	few	TRBJ2-5	CASSYTWDSGETQYF	TGTGCCAGCAGTTACACCTGGGACAGCGGAGAGACCCAGTACTTC
.	TRBV18	.	TRBJ2-1	CASSPPLAGHEQFF	TGTGCCAGCTCACCTCCTCTCGCGGGCCATGAGCAGTTCTTC
TRBD1	TRBV6-5	once	TRBJ1-2	CASSSGTGNYGYTF	TGTGCCAGCAGTTCCGGGACAGGGAACTATGGCTACACCTTC
TRBD1	TRBV10-3	few	TRBJ2-1	CAISGDSGSYNEQFF	TGTGCCATCAGTGGGGACAGCGGCTCCTACAATGAGCAGTTCTTC
TRBD1	TRBV7-9	few	TRBJ2-3	CASSPGTEVPDTQYF	TGTGCCAGCAGCCCCGGGACAGAGGTCCCAGATACGCAGTATTTT
TRBD2	TRBV6-5	.	TRBJ2-7	CASRAGVGRALQQYF	TGTGCCAGCAGGGCGGGGGTCGGGAGGGCCCTACAGCAGTACTTC
TRBD1	TRBV2	.	TRBJ1-1	CASRKTGDFTEAFF	TGTGCCAGCAGGAAAACAGGGGATTTTACTGAAGCTTTCTTT
TRBD1	TRBV9	.	TRBJ1-2	CASSPWTGSGYTF	TGTGCCAGCAGCCCCTGGACAGGGTCCGGCTACACCTTC
.	TRBV9	.	TRBJ1-4	CASSVGDHGDEKLFF	TGTGCCAGCAGCGTAGGCGATCATGGTGATGAAAAACTGTTTTTT
.	TRBV2	.	TRBJ2-1	CASRGGVLSYNEQFF	TGTGCCAGCAGGGGCGGGGTACTCTCCTACAATGAGCAGTTCTTC
TRBD1	TRBV6-5	few	TRBJ2-2	CASRDREHSGELFF	TGTGCCAGCCGGGACAGGGAGCATTCCGGGGAGCTGTTTTTT
TRBD1	TRBV6-4	.	TRBJ2-3	CASSDGTGGPDTQYF	TGTGCCAGCAGTGACGGGACAGGGGGCCCAGATACGCAGTATTTT
.	TRBV30	.	TRBJ1-2	CAWRAPRPLFYYGYTF	TGTGCCTGGAGGGCCCCGAGGCCGCTCTTCTACTATGGCTACACCTTC
.	TRBV10-3	.	TRBJ1-1	CAISGTSGMNTEAFF	TGTGCCATCAGTGGTACTTCGGGGATGAACACTGAAGCTTTCTTT
.	TRBV5-5	.	TRBJ1-3	CASSGNQEVYTIYF	TGTGCCAGCAGTGGGAACCAGGAGGTATACACCATATATTTT
.	TRBV7-3	.	TRBJ2-1	CASSEDWGEQFF	TGTGCCAGCAGCGAGGACTGGGGTGAGCAGTTCTTC
.	TRBV5-3	once	TRBJ2-7	CARSLVPDCYSYEQYF	TGTGCCAGAAGCTTGGTCCCGGACTGCTACTCCTACGAGCAGTACTTC
TRBD2	TRBV7-2	.	TRBJ2-1	CASSLASGSGNEQFF	TGTGCCAGCAGCTTAGCTAGCGGGAGCGGGAATGAGCAGTTCTTC
TRBD1	TRBV5-6	few	TRBJ2-7	CASSRDRGIYEQYF	TGTGCCAGCAGCCGGGACAGGGGGATTTACGAGCAGTACTTC